This entry lists 11 T cell receptor beta chains sequenced from one sample in a study of response to subunit inactivated influenza vaccine. Each CDR3 protein gets one entry after TCRdb re-called the RT-PCR reads with MiXCR. The repertoire holds almost 250,000 distinct CDR3 sequences, with approximately 12% as singletons. This material consisted of non-naive T cells sorted from PBMCs, taken 14 days before vaccination. The source of these receptors is a man aged 50 or older who received an inactivated influenza vaccine.

This clonotype was found many times. The chain is built from TRBV27 and TRBJ2-6; tentatively, D is TRBD1 (6 bases). The V gene's germline CDR1 is MNHEY and CDR2 SMNVEV (reference sequence). This CDR3 has 18 residues. V was shortened by 3 bases and J by 4 bases, with 19 bases between the two germline ends. CDR3 residues: CASSLLDFRGSGANVLTF. In DNA form, the CDR3 reads TGTGCCAGCAGTTTGCTCGACTTCAGGGGTTCAGGGGCCAACGTCCTGACTTTC.

The rearrangement uses TRBV7-9 and TRBJ2-6, with a weak D call TRBD2 (5 bases). The germline V gene encodes CDR1 SEHNR and CDR2 FQNEAQ (reference sequence). V shed 1 base and J shed 0 bases, with 10 bases lying between them. This CDR3 spans 17 amino acids. CDR3 nucleotide sequence: TGTGCCAGCAGCTTAGTGTGGGGAGACTCTGGGGCCAACGTCCTGACTTTC. As protein: CASSLVWGDSGANVLTF.

This chain connects TRBV7-2 to TRBJ2-6; D possibly corresponds to TRBD1 (5 bases). Looked up from germline, CDR1 is SGHTA and CDR2 is FQGNSA. The CDR3 runs to 18 residues. Trimming took off 0 bases at V and 1 base at J, with 13 bases between the two ends. In DNA form, the CDR3 reads TGTGCCAGCAGCTTAGCCCAGGGTACTATATCTGGGGCCAACGTCCTGACTTTC. This gives the protein CASSLAQGTISGANVLTF.

V is TRBV2 and J is TRBJ2-3, with D tentatively TRBD1 (6 bases). Trimming removed 7 bases at V and 1 base at J, with 15 bases between. This CDR3 region has 15 residues. Germline CDR1 reads SNHLY; CDR2 reads FYNNEI. CDR3 loop: CASTQNDRRTDTQYF. The CDR3 bases are TGTGCCAGCACCCAGAACGACAGGCGCACAGATACGCAGTATTTT.

This clonotype was counted many times. This chain uses TRBV6-2 or TRBV6-3 with TRBJ2-3, with a possible D match to TRBD2 (6 bases). CDR1 MNHEY and CDR2 SVGEGT come from the germline V gene. This CDR3 spans 13 amino acids. Trimming shortened V by 2 bases and J by 6 bases, and 9 bases separated the two germline ends. The CDR3 nucleotides are TGTGCCAGCAGTTACCGGGAGTGGGATACGCAGTATTTT. This gives the protein CASSYREWDTQYF.

This clonotype was recorded a few times. DNA for the CDR3: TGTGCCAGCAGCTTCCTTCTAGCTCACGGAGATACGCAGTATTTT. It specifies CASSFLLAHGDTQYF. This chain connects TRBV7-9 to TRBJ2-3; maybe TRBD2 (5 bases). Trimming pared 3 bases from V and 5 bases from J, leaving 15 bases between. Germline CDR1 and CDR2: SEHNR and FQNEAQ (reference sequence). The CDR3 covers 15 residues.

The chain employs TRBV20-1 and TRBJ1-5, with TRBD1 as a possible D gene (5 bases). Per germline, CDR1 DFQATT and CDR2 SNEGSKA (reference sequence). V was pared by 1 base and J by 1 base, with 8 bases between. The CDR3 length is 14 residues. The chain's CDR3 is CSARGGNSNQPQHF. The CDR3 region has the DNA TGCAGTGCTAGAGGGGGGAACAGCAATCAGCCCCAGCATTTT.

This clonotype has a count of ten or more. The chain is built from TRBV2 and TRBJ2-7; unclear D gene. The CDR3 runs to 13 residues. Germline V gives CDR1 SNHLY, CDR2 FYNNEI. V lost 1 base and J 3 bases, leaving 7 bases between the germline ends. CDR3 bases: TGTGCCAGCAGTGAAGACAGTAACTACGAGCAGTACTTC. Translated, it gives CASSEDSNYEQYF.

This clonotype was counted only a few times. The chain is built from TRBV11-2 and TRBJ2-2, with unresolved D. Between the trimmed V and J ends, which lost 5 bases and 7 bases, there was a span of 8 bases. The CDR3 is 12 amino acids. Germline lookup yields CDR1 SGHAT and CDR2 FQNNGV. The chain's CDR3 is CASSPSIGELFF. CDR3 in DNA: TGTGCCAGCAGCCCCTCGATCGGGGAGCTGTTTTTT.

This clonotype was observed many times. The rearrangement uses TRBV4-3 and TRBJ2-7; TRBD1 matches at 7 bases. Germline V lookup: CDR1 LGHNA, CDR2 YSLEER. The CDR3 extends over 15 amino acids. The J segment lost 3 bases and the V segment lost 1 base, leaving 6 bases of the junction unmatched. CDR3 DNA sequence: TGCGCCAGCAGCCAAGCGAGGGGGCTAAACTACGAGCAGTACTTC. This translates into CASSQARGLNYEQYF.

This rearrangement joins TRBV7-8 to TRBJ2-3; weak D call: TRBD2 (6 bases). The CDR3 is 15 amino acids. Trimming cost V 3 bases and J 2 bases, with 12 bases left between them. Germline-derived CDR1 and CDR2 are SGHVS and FQNEAQ. The CDR3: CASSFKRTNTDTQYF. CDR3 bases: TGTGCCAGCAGCTTTAAAAGGACTAACACAGATACGCAGTATTTT.